Each of the 17 T cell receptor beta chains below was sequenced from the same sample in a study of glioma-infiltrating T cells. TCR alpha and beta CDR3 regions were amplified from RNA using iRepertoire nested multiplex PCR. Each CDR3 protein gets one entry after TCRdb re-called the multiplex PCR reads with MiXCR. The top ten hold around 18% of the sample, which has more than 110,000 distinct CDR3 sequences, roughly 43% seen once. The sample comprised glioma tissue, nonneoplastic brain tissue, or PBMCs (not recorded which). Receptors originate from a human donor with low-grade glioma or glioblastoma, undergoing nonglioma brain surgery, or in good health (not recorded which).

The rearrangement links TRBV2 to TRBJ1-1, with 10 bases matching TRBD1. Looked up from germline, CDR1 is SNHLY and CDR2 is FYNNEI. The junction had 7 bases not matched to a gene; V was cut back by 7 bases and J by 2 bases. The CDR3 extends over 15 amino acids. The CDR3 is CASKGQGHHNTEAFF. CDR3 coding DNA: TGTGCCAGCAAGGGACAGGGGCATCACAACACTGAAGCTTTCTTT.

The rearrangement joins TRBV7-9 to TRBJ1-1; D call uncertain. The CDR3 has 13 amino acids. Germline CDR1 reads SEHNR; CDR2 reads FQNEAQ (reference sequence). Between the trimmed V and J ends, which lost 3 bases and 3 bases, there was a span of 8 bases. CDR3 bases: TGTGCCAGCAGCTTCCCGCCCTACACTGAAGCTTTCTTT. Translating gives CASSFPPYTEAFF.

CDR3 sequence reads: CASSESGQGASGNTIYF. The CDR3 region has the DNA TGTGCCAGCAGTGAATCGGGACAGGGAGCGAGTGGAAACACCATATATTTT. This sequence joins TRBV6-1 and TRBJ1-3, with 9 bases that match TRBD1. V gave up 2 bases and J gave up 3 bases; unmatched junction bases: 8. Germline V gene sequence: CDR1 MNHNS, CDR2 SASEGT. The CDR3 consists of 17 residues.

The rearrangement uses TRBV6-6 and TRBJ1-2; no clear D gene. CDR3 length: 14 residues. Per germline, CDR1 MNHNY and CDR2 SVGAGI (reference sequence). The V end was cut by 2 bases, the J end by 5 bases, with 12 bases between. In DNA form, the CDR3 reads TGTGCCAGCAGTTACGCGAGGGCGACGTATGGCTACACCTTC. Residues: CASSYARATYGYTF.

V usage is TRBV7-9 and J usage is TRBJ1-2; D is ambiguous. Germline assignment: CDR1 SEHNR and CDR2 FQNEAQ (reference sequence). The CDR3 runs 15 residues. The ends were cut back, 1 base at V and 1 base at J, with 10 bases in the middle. CDR3 nucleotide sequence: TGTGCCAGCAGCTTAGTAGACAACTATAACTATGGCTACACCTTC. As protein: CASSLVDNYNYGYTF.

This clonotype turned up a few times. The gene calls are TRBV6-1 and TRBJ1-6; TRBD1 agrees at 7 bases. The V gene's germline CDR1 is MNHNS and CDR2 SASEGT. The CDR3 totals 15 residues. J lost 7 bases, V lost 7 bases, and 10 bases had no gene match. CDR3: CASNSNNRGNSPLHF. In nucleotides, the CDR3 is TGTGCCAGCAACTCAAACAACAGGGGAAATTCACCCCTCCACTTT.

This clonotype was counted only a few times. V is TRBV20-1 and J is TRBJ1-2; D ambiguous. The germline V gene has CDR1 DFQATT and CDR2 SNEGSKA (reference sequence). CDR3 length: 14 amino acids. V lost 0 bases to trimming and J lost 2 bases, with 10 bases between them. The CDR3 loop is CSARDWEKNYGYTF. The CDR3 DNA follows: TGCAGTGCTAGAGATTGGGAGAAGAACTATGGCTACACCTTC.

The CDR3 region is CASRNNPNYGYTF. The CDR3 DNA is TGTGCCAGCAGGAACAATCCTAACTATGGCTACACCTTC. V usage is TRBV6-1 and J usage is TRBJ1-2; D ambiguous. CDR1 and CDR2 (germline): MNHNS, SASEGT. The CDR3 has 13 residues. V lost 6 bases and J 0 bases, leaving 8 bases between the germline ends.

The sample holds a few counts of this clonotype. The chain recombines TRBV7-2 with TRBJ1-1; TRBD1 matches 8 bases. Germline assignment: CDR1 SGHTA and CDR2 FQGNSA. CDR3 size: 14 residues. J was trimmed by 3 bases and V by 5 bases; bases with no gene match: 5. CDR3 sequence: CASSPGQVDTEAFF. The CDR3 DNA is TGTGCCAGCAGCCCGGGACAGGTTGACACTGAAGCTTTCTTT.

This chain uses TRBV7-8 with TRBJ1-1; D gene uncertain. V was trimmed by 4 bases and J by 1 base, leaving 10 bases between them. CDR3 size: 14 residues. Germline CDR1 reads SGHVS; CDR2 reads FQNEAQ. For the CDR3, the DNA is TGTGCCAGCAGCTCCCGATACAGGAACACTGAAGCTTTCTTT. As protein: CASSSRYRNTEAFF.

The gene calls are TRBV27 and TRBJ1-2; 7 bases fit TRBD1. CDR3 length equals 16 residues. Germline V gives CDR1 MNHEY, CDR2 SMNVEV (reference sequence). Trimming at V came to 5 bases and at J to 3 bases, leaving 12 bases not matched to a gene. CDR3 region: CASSPLLQGSDYGYTF. CDR3 DNA: TGTGCCAGCAGTCCCTTACTACAGGGGTCGGACTATGGCTACACCTTC.

In its sample, this clonotype was seen a few times. The J gene is TRBJ2-7, the V gene TRBV6-6; D is possibly TRBD2 (5 bases). Trimming took 0 bases from V and 3 from J, leaving 18 bases between them. CDR3 length: 17 amino acids. Germline V gives CDR1 MNHNY, CDR2 SVGAGI (reference sequence). As DNA, the CDR3 is TGTGCCAGCAGTTACTCTCATGAGACTATACGACACTACGAGCAGTACTTC. It specifies CASSYSHETIRHYEQYF.

As concerns this clonotype: A much larger clonotype is one base distant, so this may be a read error. This sequence joins TRBV6-2 or TRBV6-3 and TRBJ2-5; 7 bases are a match to TRBD1. Per the germline V gene, CDR1 is MNHEY and CDR2 is SVGEGT. The CDR3 has 16 residues. J gave up 3 bases and V 6 bases, and 13 bases lay outside the gene matches. The CDR3 reads CASRKAGRGMKETQYF. CDR3 DNA sequence: TGTGCCAGCAGGAAAGCCGGCAGGGGGATGAAAGAGACCCAGTACTTC.

J is TRBJ2-1 and V is TRBV4-2; TRBD2 matches 10 bases. Germline V gene data show CDR1 as LGHNA and CDR2 as YNFKEQ. The CDR3 runs to 16 residues. With 1 base clipped from V and 7 bases from J, the junction kept 7 bases outside the gene matches. The CDR3 loop reads CASSQVPAGGPNEQFF. The CDR3 nucleotides read TGTGCCAGCAGCCAAGTCCCAGCGGGAGGGCCTAATGAGCAGTTCTTC.

V and J are TRBV29-1 and TRBJ1-3, with a possible D match to TRBD1 (5 bases). Germline assignment: CDR1 SQVTM and CDR2 ANQGSEA. The CDR3 spans 11 residues. The CDR3 DNA follows: TGCACCCTCGGGGACGGAAACACCATATATTTT. This translates into CTLGDGNTIYF.

This sequence joins TRBV20-1 and TRBJ2-5; D is uncertain. Germline values: CDR1 DFQATT, CDR2 SNEGSKA (reference sequence). The V end was cut by 4 bases, the J end by 2 bases, with 11 bases between. This CDR3 spans 13 amino acids. The CDR3 DNA sequence: TGCAGTGCTAACGCAGCTATTCAAGAGACCCAGTACTTC. Protein product: CSANAAIQETQYF.

V usage is TRBV4-1 and J usage is TRBJ1-2; D is possibly TRBD1 (5 bases). Germline-derived CDR1 and CDR2 are MGHRA and YSYEKL. CDR3 length: 18 residues. Trimming cost V 5 bases and J 2 bases, with 24 bases left between them. The CDR3 DNA sequence: TGCGCCAGCAGCTCCCGAAATCTCCCGGGACGGCTGAACTATGGCTACACCTTC. Translated, it gives CASSSRNLPGRLNYGYTF.